The 5 T cell receptor beta chains below come from one sample, sequenced in a study of HIV-infected children after antiretroviral therapy interruption. Unique molecular identifiers were included in an RNA-based 3' RACE TCR library. One entry per CDR3 protein, called by TCRdb with MiXCR from the 3' RACE reads. There are roughly 7,000 distinct CDR3 sequences in the sample; around a sixth occur only once, and approximately 15% lies in the top ten. Treatment defined: PENTA 11 planned treatment interruption arm or continuous ART arm. The sequenced sample was CD45RO+ CD8+ T cells from PBMCs, pooled from several time points, obtained from a donor given antiretroviral therapy, either interrupted or continuous. Subset given: memory CD8+ CD45RO+ CD45RA- T cells. The source is a pool of human donors with HIV.

This clonotype was observed at least ten times. This sequence joins TRBV20-1 and TRBJ2-7; 7 nucleotides line up with TRBD2. V gave up 0 bases and J gave up 2 bases; unmatched junction bases: 10. Looked up from germline, CDR1 is DFQATT and CDR2 is SNEGSKA (reference sequence). The CDR3 contains 16 residues. For the CDR3, the DNA is TGCAGTGCTAGAGATAGCACCGGGACTACCGCCTACGAGCAGTACTTC. Translating it yields CSARDSTGTTAYEQYF.

By proportion, this clonotype is medium-sized (0.01 to 0.1%). V gene TRBV7-2 combines with J gene TRBJ2-6; TRBD1 is a possible D gene (6 bases). Trimming stripped 5 bases from V and 0 bases from J, with 8 bases between. Germline values: CDR1 SGHTA, CDR2 FQGNSA. There are 15 residues in the CDR3. The CDR3 sequence: CASSEDSSGANVLTF. The CDR3 DNA reads as TGTGCCAGCAGCGAGGACAGCTCTGGGGCCAACGTCCTGACTTTC.

This clonotype appeared many times. The chain has TRBV27 and TRBJ2-1; 11 nucleotides agree with TRBD2. V gave up 1 base and J gave up 9 bases; unmatched junction bases: 8. This CDR3 region has 16 residues. The V gene's germline CDR1 is MNHEY and CDR2 SMNVEV (reference sequence). CDR3 sequence reads: CASSLFSTSGKAEQFF. The DNA of the CDR3 is TGTGCCAGCAGTTTATTCTCGACTAGCGGGAAGGCTGAGCAGTTCTTC.

J is TRBJ1-6 and V is TRBV6-1; D gene ambiguous. V was clipped by 3 bases and J by 0 bases, with 9 bases between them. This CDR3 comprises 16 residues. Germline values: CDR1 MNHNS, CDR2 SASEGT. CDR3 in amino acids: CASSDQPSSYNSPLHF. CDR3 in DNA: TGTGCCAGCAGTGATCAGCCGAGCTCCTATAATTCACCCCTCCACTTT.

This clonotype was observed at least ten times. The V call is TRBV30, the J call TRBJ1-1; perhaps TRBD1 as D (5 bases). Germline V gene lookup returns CDR1 GTSNPN and CDR2 SVGIG (reference sequence). CDR3 size: 15 residues. V was trimmed by 0 bases and J by 7 bases, leaving 18 bases between them. CDR3 region: CAWSVQGALRHEAFF. The CDR3 DNA reads TGTGCCTGGAGTGTACAAGGGGCCCTGCGCCATGAAGCTTTCTTT. The full variable domain, completed using reference TRBV30 and TRBJ1-1, is SQTIHQWPATLVQPVGSPLSLECTVEGTSNPNLYWYRQAAGRGLQLLFYSVGIGQISSEVPQNLSASRPQDRQFILSSKKLLLSDSGFYLCAWSVQGALRHEAFFGQGTRLTVV.